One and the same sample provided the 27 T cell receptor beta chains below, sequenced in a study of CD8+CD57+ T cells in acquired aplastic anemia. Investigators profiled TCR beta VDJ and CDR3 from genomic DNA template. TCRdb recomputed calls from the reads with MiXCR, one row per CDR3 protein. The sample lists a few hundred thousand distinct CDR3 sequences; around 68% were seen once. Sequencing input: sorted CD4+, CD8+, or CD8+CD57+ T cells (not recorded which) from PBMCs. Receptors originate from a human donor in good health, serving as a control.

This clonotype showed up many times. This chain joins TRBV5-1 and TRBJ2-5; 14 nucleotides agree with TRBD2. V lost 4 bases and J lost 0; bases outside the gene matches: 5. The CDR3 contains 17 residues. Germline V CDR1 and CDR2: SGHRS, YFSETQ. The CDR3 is CASSLGLAGGYQETQYF. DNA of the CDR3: TGCGCCAGCAGCCTTGGACTAGCGGGGGGTTACCAAGAGACCCAGTACTTC.

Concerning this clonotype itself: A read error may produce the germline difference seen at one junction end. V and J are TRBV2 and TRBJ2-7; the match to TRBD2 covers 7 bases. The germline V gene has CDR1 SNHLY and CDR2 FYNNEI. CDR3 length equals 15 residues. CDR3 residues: CASSLSGGGTYGQCF. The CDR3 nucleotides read TGTGCCAGCAGCTTATCGGGGGGAGGGACCTACGGGCAGTGCTTC.

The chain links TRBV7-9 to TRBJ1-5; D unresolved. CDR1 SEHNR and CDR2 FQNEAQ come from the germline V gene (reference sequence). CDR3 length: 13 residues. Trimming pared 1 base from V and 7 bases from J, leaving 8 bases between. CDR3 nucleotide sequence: TGTGCCAGCAGCTTAGTCCGAGCCCAGCCCCAGCATTTT. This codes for CASSLVRAQPQHF.

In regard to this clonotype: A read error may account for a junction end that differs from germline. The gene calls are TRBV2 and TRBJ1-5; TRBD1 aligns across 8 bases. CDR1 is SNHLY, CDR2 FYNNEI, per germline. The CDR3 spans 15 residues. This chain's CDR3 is CASSRQGSNTEPHLF. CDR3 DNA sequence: TGTGCCAGCAGCCGACAGGGGAGCAACACTGAACCCCACCTTTTT.

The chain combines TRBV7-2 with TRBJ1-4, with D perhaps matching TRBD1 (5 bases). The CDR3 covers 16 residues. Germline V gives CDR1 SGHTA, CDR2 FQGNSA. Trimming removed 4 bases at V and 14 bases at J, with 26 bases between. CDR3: CASSSPGRRQHDELFF. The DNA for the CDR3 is TGTGCCAGCAGCTCCCCGGGACGACGGCAGCATGATGAGCTGTTTTTT. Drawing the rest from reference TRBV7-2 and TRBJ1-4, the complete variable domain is GAGVSQSPSNKVTEKGKDVELRCDPISGHTALYWYRQSLGQGLEFLIYFQGNSAPDKSGLPSDRFSAERTGGSVSTLTIQRTQQEDSAVYLCASSSPGRRQHDELFFGSGTQLSVL.

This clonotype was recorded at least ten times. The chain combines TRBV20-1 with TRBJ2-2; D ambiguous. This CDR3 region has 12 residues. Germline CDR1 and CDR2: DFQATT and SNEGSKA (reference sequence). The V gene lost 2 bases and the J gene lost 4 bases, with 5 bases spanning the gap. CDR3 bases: TGCAGTGCTAGACCAGTCACCGGGGAGCTGTTTTTT. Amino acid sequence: CSARPVTGELFF.

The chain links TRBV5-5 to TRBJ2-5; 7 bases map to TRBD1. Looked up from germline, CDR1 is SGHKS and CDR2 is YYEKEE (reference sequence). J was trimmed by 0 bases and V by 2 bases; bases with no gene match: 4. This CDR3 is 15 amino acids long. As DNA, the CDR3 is TGTGCCAGCAGCTTTGACAGGGACAACCAAGAGACCCAGTACTTC. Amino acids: CASSFDRDNQETQYF.

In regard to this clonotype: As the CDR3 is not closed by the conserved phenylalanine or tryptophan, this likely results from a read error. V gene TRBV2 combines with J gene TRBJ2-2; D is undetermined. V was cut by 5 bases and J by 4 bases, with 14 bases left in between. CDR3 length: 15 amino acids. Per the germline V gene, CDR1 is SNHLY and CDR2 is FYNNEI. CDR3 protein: CASSRKGGITGELFY. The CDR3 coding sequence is TGTGCCAGCAGTCGGAAGGGTGGTATCACCGGGGAGCTGTTTTAT.

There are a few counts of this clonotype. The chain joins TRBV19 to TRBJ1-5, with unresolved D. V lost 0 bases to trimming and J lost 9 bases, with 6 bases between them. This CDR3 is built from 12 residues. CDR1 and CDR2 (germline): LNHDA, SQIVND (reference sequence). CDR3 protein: CASSIDPWPQHF. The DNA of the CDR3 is TGTGCCAGTAGTATAGACCCGTGGCCCCAGCATTTT.

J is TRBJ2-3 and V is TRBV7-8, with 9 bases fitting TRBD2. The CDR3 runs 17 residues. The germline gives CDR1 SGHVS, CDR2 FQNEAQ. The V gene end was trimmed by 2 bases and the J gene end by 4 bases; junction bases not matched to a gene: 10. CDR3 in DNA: TGTGCCAGCAGCTTATTCCCTAGCGGGGCCCCTTCAGATACGCAGTATTTT. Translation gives CASSLFPSGAPSDTQYF.

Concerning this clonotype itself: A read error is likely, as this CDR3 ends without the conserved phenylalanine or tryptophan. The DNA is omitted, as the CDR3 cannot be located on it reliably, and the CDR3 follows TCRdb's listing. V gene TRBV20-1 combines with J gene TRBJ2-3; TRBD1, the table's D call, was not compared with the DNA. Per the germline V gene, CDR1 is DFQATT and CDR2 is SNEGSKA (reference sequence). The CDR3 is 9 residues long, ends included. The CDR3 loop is CSATSGTAY.

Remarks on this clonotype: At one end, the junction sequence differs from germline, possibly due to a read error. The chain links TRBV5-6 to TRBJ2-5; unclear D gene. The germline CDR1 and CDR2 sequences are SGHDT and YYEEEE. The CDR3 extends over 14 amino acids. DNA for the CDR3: TGTGCCAGCAAACGACTGCCATCACAAGAGACCCAGAACTTC. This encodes CASKRLPSQETQNF.

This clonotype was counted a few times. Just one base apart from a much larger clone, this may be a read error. CDR3 in DNA: TGTGCCAGCAGTGAAACCGGGGCGAACACTGAAGCTTTCTTT. Translation gives CASSETGANTEAFF. This sequence joins TRBV25-1 and TRBJ1-1; D is perhaps TRBD1 (5 bases). Germline V gene sequence: CDR1 MGHDK, CDR2 SYGVNS. The CDR3 spans 14 residues. With 2 bases removed from V and 1 base from J, the gap between germline ends came to 8 bases.

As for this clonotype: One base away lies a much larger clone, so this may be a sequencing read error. The CDR3 protein is CASTGEEETPYF. CDR3 nucleotide sequence: TGCGCCAGCACCGGGGAGGAAGAGACCCCGTACTTC. This rearrangement joins TRBV5-1 to TRBJ2-5; TRBD2 is a possible D gene (6 bases). The V gene's germline CDR1 is SGHRS and CDR2 YFSETQ. The CDR3 has 12 residues.

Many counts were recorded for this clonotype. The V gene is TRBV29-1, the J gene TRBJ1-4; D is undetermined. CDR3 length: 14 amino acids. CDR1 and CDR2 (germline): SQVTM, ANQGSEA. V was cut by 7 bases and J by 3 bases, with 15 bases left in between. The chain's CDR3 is CSAGEGLANEKLFF. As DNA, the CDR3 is TGCAGCGCCGGGGAGGGTTTGGCTAATGAAAAACTGTTTTTT.

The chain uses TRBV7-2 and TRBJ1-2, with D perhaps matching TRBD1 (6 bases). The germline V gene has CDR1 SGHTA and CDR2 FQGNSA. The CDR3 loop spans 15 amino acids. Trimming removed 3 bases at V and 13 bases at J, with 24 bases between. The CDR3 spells CASSLGAATEAFFTF. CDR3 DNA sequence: TGTGCCAGCAGCTTGGGGGCGGCTACTGAAGCTTTCTTCACCTTC.

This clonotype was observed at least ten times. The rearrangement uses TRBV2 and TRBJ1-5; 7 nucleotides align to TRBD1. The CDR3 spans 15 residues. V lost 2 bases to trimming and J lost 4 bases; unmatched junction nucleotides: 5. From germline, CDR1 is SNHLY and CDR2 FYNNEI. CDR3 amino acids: CASSELRGRNQPQHF. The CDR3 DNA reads TGTGCCAGCAGTGAACTAAGGGGGCGGAATCAGCCCCAGCATTTT.

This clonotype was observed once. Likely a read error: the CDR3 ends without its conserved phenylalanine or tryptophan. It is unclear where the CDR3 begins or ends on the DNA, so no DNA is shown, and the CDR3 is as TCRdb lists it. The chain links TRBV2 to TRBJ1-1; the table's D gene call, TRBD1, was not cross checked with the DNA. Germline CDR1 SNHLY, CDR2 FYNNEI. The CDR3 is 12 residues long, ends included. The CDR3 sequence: CASSVTGQASFY.

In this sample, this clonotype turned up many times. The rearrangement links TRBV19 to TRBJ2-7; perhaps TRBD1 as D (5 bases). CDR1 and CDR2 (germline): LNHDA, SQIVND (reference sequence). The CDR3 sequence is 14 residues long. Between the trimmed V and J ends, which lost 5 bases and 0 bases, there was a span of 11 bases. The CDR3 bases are TGTGCCAGTAGTGTCCAGGGTGCCTCCTACGAGCAGTACTTC. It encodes CASSVQGASYEQYF.

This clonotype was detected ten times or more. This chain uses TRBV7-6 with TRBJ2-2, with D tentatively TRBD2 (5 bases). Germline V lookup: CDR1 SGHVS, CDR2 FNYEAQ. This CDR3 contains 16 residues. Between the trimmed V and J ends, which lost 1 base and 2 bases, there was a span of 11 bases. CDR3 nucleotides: TGTGCCAGCAGCTTAGTGTCGGGGTCCAACACCGGGGAGCTGTTTTTT. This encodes CASSLVSGSNTGELFF.

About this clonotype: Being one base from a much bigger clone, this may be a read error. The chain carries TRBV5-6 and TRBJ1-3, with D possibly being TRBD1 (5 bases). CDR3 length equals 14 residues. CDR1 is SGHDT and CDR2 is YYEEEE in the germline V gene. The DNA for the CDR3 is TGTGCCAGCGGCTTGGTGGGGACGGGAAACACCATATATTTT. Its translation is CASGLVGTGNTIYF.

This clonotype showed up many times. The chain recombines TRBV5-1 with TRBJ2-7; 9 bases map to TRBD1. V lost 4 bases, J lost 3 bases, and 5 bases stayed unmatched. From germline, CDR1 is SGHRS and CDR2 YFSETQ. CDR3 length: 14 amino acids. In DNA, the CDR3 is TGCGCCAGCAGCCTGGGGACAGGGATCTACGAGCAGTACTTC. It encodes CASSLGTGIYEQYF.

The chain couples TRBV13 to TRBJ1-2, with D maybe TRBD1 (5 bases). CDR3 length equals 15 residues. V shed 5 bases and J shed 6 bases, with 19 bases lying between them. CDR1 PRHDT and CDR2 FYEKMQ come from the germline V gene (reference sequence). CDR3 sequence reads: CASSPLRGVNDGYTF. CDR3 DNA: TGTGCCAGCAGCCCCCTAAGAGGGGTCAACGATGGCTACACCTTC.

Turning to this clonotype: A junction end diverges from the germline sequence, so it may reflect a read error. The CDR3 sequence is CASSILGGGASIEQCF. CDR3 in DNA: TGTGCCAGCAGTATATTAGGCGGGGGGGCCTCCATTGAGCAGTGCTTC. The V call is TRBV2, the J call TRBJ2-1; 9 nucleotides align to TRBD2. The CDR3 covers 16 residues. Per the germline V gene, CDR1 is SNHLY and CDR2 is FYNNEI.

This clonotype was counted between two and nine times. The CDR3 region is CATSRENKASTDTQYF. Written as DNA, the CDR3 is TGTGCCACCAGCAGGGAGAACAAAGCGAGCACAGATACGCAGTATTTT. The V and J genes are TRBV15 and TRBJ2-3; no reliable D call. V shed 3 bases and J shed 0 bases, with 13 bases lying between them. Germline V gives CDR1 LNHNV, CDR2 YYDKDF (reference sequence). The length of the CDR3 is 16 residues.

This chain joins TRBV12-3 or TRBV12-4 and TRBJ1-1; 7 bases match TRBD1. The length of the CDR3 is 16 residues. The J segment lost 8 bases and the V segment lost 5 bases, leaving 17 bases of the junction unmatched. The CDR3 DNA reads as TGTGCCAGCAGTCCCCACGGGAGGGGGCGCGGGCTGGAAGCTTTCTTT. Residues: CASSPHGRGRGLEAFF.

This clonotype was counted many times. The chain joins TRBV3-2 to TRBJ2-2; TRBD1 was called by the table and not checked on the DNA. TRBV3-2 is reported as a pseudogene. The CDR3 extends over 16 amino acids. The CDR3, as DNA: TGTGCCAGCAGCCATGACAGGGGCCGACGAACCGGGGAGCTGTTTTTT. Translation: CASSHDRGRRTGELFF.